This TCR beta chain came from a study of blood T cell repertoires in COVID-19. Study-level information: Samples of COVID-19 (acute and convalescent) were obtained from the United States, Italy and Spain. T cells, B-cell-depleted T cells, or PBMCs supplied cDNA or gDNA.

V was cut by 4 bases and J by 6 bases, with 17 bases left in between. The germline V gene encodes CDR1 SGHRS and CDR2 YFSETQ. This CDR3 is built from 14 residues. Per the authors' pipeline: Amplification of reference gene primers was used by the study to estimate nucleated cell counts. Profiled with immunoSEQ multiplex PCR; TCRdb holds only in-frame clones, not every one. V, J and clone size are those of that table, while D and trimming were read from the DNA. Of 250,000 or so clones in the sample, about 82% are singletons; the top ten hold about 12%. The gene calls are TRBV5-1 and TRBJ2-7; a possible D gene is TRBD1 (5 bases). This receptor was taken from a man aged 80 or over with acute or convalescent COVID-19. Sequencing was carried out using peripheral blood. CDR3 amino acids: CASSPLGVPVEQYF. The DNA for the CDR3 is TGCGCCAGCAGCCCCTTAGGGGTCCCCGTCGAGCAGTACTTC.